This T cell receptor beta chain was documented in a study of blood T cells in healthy people across ages. A sample-barcoded 5' primer and a J-beta primer mix were used in a second PCR of roughly 6 to 11 cycles. MiXCR, applied by TCRdb to the 5' RACE reads, yields one record per CDR3 protein. Of some 930,000 distinct CDR3 sequences detected, just under 30% appear once; the ten largest clones hold roughly 10%. V was clipped by 2 bases and J by 4 bases; unmatched bases: 10. Looked up from germline, CDR1 is SNHLY and CDR2 is FYNNEI. The CDR3 covers 16 residues. In addition, the sample was reused for a study of T cells of mothers and their children.

The sample consisted of blood. The chain links TRBV2 to TRBJ2-7, with 8 bases lining up with TRBD1. This receptor was identified in a middle-aged woman in good health. CDR3 DNA: TGTGCCAGCAGTGAAATCCAACAGGGGGAGGTATACGAGCAGTACTTC. Encoded protein: CASSEIQQGEVYEQYF.